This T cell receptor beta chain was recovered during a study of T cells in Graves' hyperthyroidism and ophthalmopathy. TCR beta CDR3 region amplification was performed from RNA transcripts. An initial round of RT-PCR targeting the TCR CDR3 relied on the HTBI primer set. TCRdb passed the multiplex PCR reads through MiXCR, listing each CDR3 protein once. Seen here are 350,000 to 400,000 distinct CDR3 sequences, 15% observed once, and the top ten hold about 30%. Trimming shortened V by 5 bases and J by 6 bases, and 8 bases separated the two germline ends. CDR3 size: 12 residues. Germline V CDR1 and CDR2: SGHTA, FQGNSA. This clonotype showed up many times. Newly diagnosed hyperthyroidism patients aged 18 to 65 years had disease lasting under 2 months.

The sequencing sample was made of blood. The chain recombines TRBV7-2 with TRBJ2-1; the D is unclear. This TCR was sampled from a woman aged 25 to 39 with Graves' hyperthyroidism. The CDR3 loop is CASSHPANEQFF. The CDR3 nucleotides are TGTGCCAGCAGCCACCCCGCCAATGAGCAGTTCTTC.